Below are 26 T cell receptor beta chains sequenced from a single sample in a study of blood T cell repertoires in COVID-19. Sequenced by immunoSEQ multiplex PCR; TCRdb stores in-frame clones only, minus some. Among about 35,000 clones listed, 75% to 90% were seen once. Sample: peripheral blood. Every receptor here comes from a human donor in a cohort sampled during active or convalescent COVID-19. The donor label of this sample is uncertain.

This chain links TRBV28 with TRBJ2-7; TRBD2 agrees at 7 bases. The CDR3 sequence is 11 residues long. After removal of 7 bases from V and 12 bases from J, the junction contained 9 bases not matched to a gene. Germline V gene data show CDR1 as MDHEN and CDR2 as SYDVKM. The CDR3 region is CASTSSGQGYF. Written as DNA, the CDR3 is TGTGCCAGCACCTCTAGCGGCCAGGGGTACTTC.

V gene TRBV7-8 combines with J gene TRBJ2-3; 11 bases map to TRBD2. The CDR3 length is 19 residues. V lost 4 bases and J lost 1; bases outside the gene matches: 13. CDR1 SGHVS and CDR2 FQNEAQ come from the germline V gene. This chain's CDR3 is CASSSELIAGGRGTDTQYF. CDR3 in DNA: TGTGCCAGCAGCTCAGAGCTCATAGCGGGAGGGCGTGGCACAGATACGCAGTATTTT.

This chain connects TRBV4-2 to TRBJ2-7, with 14 positions matching TRBD2. V dropped 4 bases and J dropped 2; count of bases not matched to a gene: 19. CDR3 size: 21 residues. Germline CDR1 LGHNA, CDR2 YNFKEQ. DNA of the CDR3: TGTGCCAGCAGCCCCCCGCTACTAAGACTAGCGGGAGGGATGACCCCCTACGAGCAGTACTTC. Its translation is CASSPPLLRLAGGMTPYEQYF.

CDR3 nucleotide sequence: TGCGCCAGCGTTCCAGGTTTCTCCTACAATGAGCAGTTCTTC. Its translation is CASVPGFSYNEQFF. The chain joins TRBV5-1 to TRBJ2-1, with no clear D. V lost 7 bases and J lost 0, with 11 bases in between. The CDR3 extends over 14 amino acids. CDR1 is SGHRS and CDR2 is YFSETQ in the germline V gene.

V and J are TRBV7-2 and TRBJ1-2, with a possible D match to TRBD1 (5 bases). V lost 1 base and J lost 5, with 8 bases in between. The CDR3 has 13 amino acids. Germline values: CDR1 SGHTA, CDR2 FQGNSA. The CDR3 DNA reads TGTGCCAGCAGCTTAGGACAGATTTATGGCTACACCTTC. Protein product: CASSLGQIYGYTF.

The genes are TRBV30 and TRBJ2-7; 8 bases match TRBD1. The trim removed 5 bases at V and 2 bases at J, leaving 11 bases unmatched. This CDR3 is built from 15 residues. In germline, CDR1 is GTSNPN, CDR2 SVGIG (reference sequence). The CDR3 here is CAWLRVQGATYEQYF. CDR3 bases: TGTGCCTGGTTGCGAGTTCAGGGGGCAACCTACGAGCAGTACTTC.

This clone was counted only a few times. The rearrangement joins TRBV10-1 to TRBJ2-5, with 9 bases fitting TRBD1. The ends lost 3 bases at V and 5 bases at J; junction bases unmatched: 7. From germline, CDR1 is WNHNN and CDR2 SYGVQD (reference sequence). The CDR3 has 15 amino acids. As DNA, the CDR3 is TGCGCCAGCAGTGAAGAACAGGGGGCCAGGGAGACCCAGTACTTC. Protein: CASSEEQGARETQYF.

The rearrangement uses TRBV5-1 and TRBJ2-2; 8 positions agree with TRBD2. With 0 bases clipped from V and 3 bases from J, the junction kept 4 bases outside the gene matches. Germline V CDR1 and CDR2: SGHRS, YFSETQ. The CDR3 runs 16 residues. Here the CDR3 reads CASSLVSAGDTGELFF. As DNA, the CDR3 is TGCGCCAGCAGCTTGGTTTCAGCGGGGGACACCGGGGAGCTGTTTTTT. The whole variable domain, filled in from reference TRBV5-1 and TRBJ2-2, reads KAGVTQTPRYLIKTRGQQVTLSCSPISGHRSVSWYQQTPGQGLQFLFEYFSETQRNKGNFPGRFSGRQFSNSRSEMNVSTLELGDSALYLCASSLVSAGDTGELFFGEGSRLTVL.

J is TRBJ2-5 and V is TRBV18, with D perhaps TRBD1 (5 bases). This CDR3 has 13 amino acids. The V end lost 1 base, the J end lost 4 bases, and 7 bases lay between the germline ends. Germline loops: CDR1 KGHSH, CDR2 LQKENI. Written as DNA, the CDR3 is TGTGCCAGCTCACCACGGGGCGGAGAGACCCAGTACTTC. It yields the protein CASSPRGGETQYF.

The chain has TRBV25-1 and TRBJ2-7, with no clear D. The CDR3 totals 11 residues. CDR1 and CDR2 from the germline V gene are MGHDK and SYGVNS. V gave up 6 bases and J gave up 3 bases, with 6 bases separating them. The CDR3 DNA reads TGTGCCAGCAGCCTAGACTACGAGCAGTACTTC. Encoded protein: CASSLDYEQYF.

V gene TRBV12-3 or TRBV12-4 combines with J gene TRBJ2-3; D call uncertain. V was pared by 3 bases and J by 10 bases, with 11 bases between. This CDR3 has 12 residues. CDR3 sequence: CASSFGPVSQYF. CDR3 coding DNA: TGTGCCAGCAGTTTTGGGCCTGTATCGCAGTATTTT.

This chain connects TRBV7-9 to TRBJ2-7, with D uncertain. Trimming left V 0 bases short and J 2 bases short, with 5 bases between. The germline V gene has CDR1 SEHNR and CDR2 FQNEAQ (reference sequence). The CDR3 has 13 residues. As DNA, the CDR3 is TGTGCCAGCAGCTTAGCCCCAGCCTACGAGCAGTACTTC. This gives the protein CASSLAPAYEQYF.

The V gene is TRBV6-1, the J gene TRBJ2-1; TRBD2 is a possible D gene (5 bases). This CDR3 spans 16 amino acids. Trimming took 2 bases from V and 1 from J, leaving 12 bases between them. Germline V gene sequence: CDR1 MNHNS, CDR2 SASEGT. CDR3 loop: CASSERIGSSYNEQFF. The DNA of the CDR3 is TGTGCCAGCAGTGAAAGGATTGGGAGTTCCTACAATGAGCAGTTCTTC.

This chain joins TRBV6-5 and TRBJ1-1; tentative D call: TRBD1 (5 bases). This CDR3 has 13 amino acids. V dropped 6 bases and J dropped 4 bases, with 12 bases sitting between them. The germline V gene encodes CDR1 MNHEY and CDR2 SVGAGI. The CDR3 DNA follows: TGTGCCAGCAGGCGCGGGGCTACCACTGAAGCTTTCTTT. Encoded protein: CASRRGATTEAFF.

The V gene is TRBV14, the J gene TRBJ1-1; 10 bases map to TRBD1. The CDR3 runs to 14 residues. V was clipped by 3 bases and J by 4 bases; unmatched bases: 2. The germline CDR1 and CDR2 sequences are SGHDN and FVKESK. DNA of the CDR3: TGTGCCAGCAGCCAGTGGACAGGGGGCACTGAAGCTTTCTTT. Its protein is CASSQWTGGTEAFF.

The J gene is TRBJ1-6, the V gene TRBV4-3; D is unclear. Trimming left V 0 bases short and J 8 bases short, with 8 bases between. This CDR3 comprises 14 residues. CDR1 is LGHNA, CDR2 YSLEER, per germline. Written as DNA, the CDR3 is TGCGCCAGCAGCCAAGAAAGGAGATATTCACCCCTCCACTTT. It translates to CASSQERRYSPLHF.

This clone is labeled medium-sized. This chain uses TRBV27 with TRBJ2-2; 8 bases agree with TRBD2. Germline CDR1 reads MNHEY; CDR2 reads SMNVEV (reference sequence). The CDR3 has 16 amino acids. Trimming removed 8 bases from V and 2 bases from J; junction bases left unmatched: 10. The CDR3 region is CASRLPGLANTGELFF. The CDR3 bases are TGTGCCAGCCGCCTGCCCGGACTAGCCAACACCGGGGAGCTGTTTTTT.

This clone was found a few times. The CDR3 nucleotides read TGTGCCAGTATCCCCCGGGACAGGGACTATGGCTACACCTTC. Encoded protein: CASIPRDRDYGYTF. The chain links TRBV19 to TRBJ1-2, with 9 bases matching TRBD1. The ends lost 7 bases at V and 3 bases at J; junction bases unmatched: 6. This CDR3 contains 14 residues. Per the germline V gene, CDR1 is LNHDA and CDR2 is SQIVND (reference sequence).

This chain uses TRBV7-9 with TRBJ2-6; no reliable D call. The CDR3 spans 16 residues. Germline CDR1 reads SEHNR; CDR2 reads FQNEAQ (reference sequence). V was trimmed by 5 bases and J by 1 base, leaving 12 bases between them. Here the CDR3 DNA reads TGTGCCAGCAGCCCCGGGTCTCCGTCTGGGGCCAACGTCCTGACTTTC. It encodes CASSPGSPSGANVLTF.

The rearrangement links TRBV6-1 to TRBJ2-7, with 15 bases aligning to TRBD2. The CDR3 length is 18 residues. The V gene's germline CDR1 is MNHNS and CDR2 SASEGT. J gave up 3 bases and V 2 bases, and 8 bases lay outside the gene matches. As DNA, the CDR3 is TGTGCCAGCAGTGAATGGGGACTAGCGGGAGGTTTGGACTACGAGCAGTACTTC. Protein sequence: CASSEWGLAGGLDYEQYF.

The chain has TRBV7-9 and TRBJ2-3; no clear D gene. CDR3 length: 16 residues. Germline values: CDR1 SEHNR, CDR2 FQNEAQ (reference sequence). V was pared by 6 bases and J by 0 bases, with 16 bases between. CDR3 loop: CASRSIPGTSTDTQYF. The CDR3 DNA follows: TGTGCCAGCAGATCTATTCCAGGCACAAGCACAGATACGCAGTATTTT.

This clone appeared a few times. The chain links TRBV7-8 to TRBJ2-7; D might be TRBD2 (5 bases). This CDR3 is built from 15 residues. From germline, CDR1 is SGHVS and CDR2 FQNEAQ. Trimming removed 4 bases at V and 6 bases at J, with 19 bases between. CDR3 nucleotide sequence: TGTGCCAGCAGCTGGAACCTGCGAGGCGGGTCCGAGCAGTACTTC. Translating it yields CASSWNLRGGSEQYF.

The CDR3 is CASSLQGLPGGEGEQYF. The DNA of the CDR3 is TGTGCCAGCAGCTTACAAGGTTTGCCAGGGGGCGAGGGCGAGCAGTACTTC. This chain joins TRBV11-2 and TRBJ2-7, with 8 nucleotides matching TRBD1. The germline V gene has CDR1 SGHAT and CDR2 FQNNGV. V gave up 2 bases and J gave up 6 bases; unmatched junction bases: 15. The CDR3 loop spans 17 amino acids.

This clone was detected once. CDR3 DNA sequence: TGTGCCAGTAGTATTTCCGGGACAGGATCCTACGAGCAGTACTTC. The encoded protein is CASSISGTGSYEQYF. The genes are TRBV19 and TRBJ2-7; 8 bases are a match to TRBD1. The CDR3 loop spans 15 amino acids. Losses at the gene ends were 3 bases for V and 1 base for J; bases not matched to a gene: 5. Germline V CDR1 and CDR2: LNHDA, SQIVND (reference sequence). Looking up the rest from reference TRBV19 and TRBJ2-7 gives the full variable domain: DGGITQSPKYLFRKEGQNVTLSCEQNLNHDAMYWYRQDPGQGLRLIYYSQIVNDFQKGDIAEGYSVSREKKESFPLTVTSAQKNPTAFYLCASSISGTGSYEQYFGPGTRLTVT.

This chain uses TRBV6-2 or TRBV6-3 with TRBJ1-5; 7 bases fit TRBD1. The CDR3 has 15 residues. The germline gives CDR1 MNHEY, CDR2 SVGEGT. V lost 1 base, J lost 2 bases, and 2 bases stayed unmatched. The CDR3 loop reads CASSYFGTGNQPQHF. CDR3 sequence (DNA): TGTGCCAGCAGTTACTTCGGGACAGGCAATCAGCCCCAGCATTTT.

This clone was recorded many times. The J gene is TRBJ2-5, the V gene TRBV6-6; D is ambiguous. Germline CDR1 reads MNHNY; CDR2 reads SVGAGI (reference sequence). Trimming shortened V by 2 bases and J by 3 bases, and 4 bases separated the two germline ends. This CDR3 spans 12 amino acids. CDR3 nucleotide sequence: TGTGCCAGCAGTTACCCCAAAGAGACCCAGTACTTC. This encodes CASSYPKETQYF.